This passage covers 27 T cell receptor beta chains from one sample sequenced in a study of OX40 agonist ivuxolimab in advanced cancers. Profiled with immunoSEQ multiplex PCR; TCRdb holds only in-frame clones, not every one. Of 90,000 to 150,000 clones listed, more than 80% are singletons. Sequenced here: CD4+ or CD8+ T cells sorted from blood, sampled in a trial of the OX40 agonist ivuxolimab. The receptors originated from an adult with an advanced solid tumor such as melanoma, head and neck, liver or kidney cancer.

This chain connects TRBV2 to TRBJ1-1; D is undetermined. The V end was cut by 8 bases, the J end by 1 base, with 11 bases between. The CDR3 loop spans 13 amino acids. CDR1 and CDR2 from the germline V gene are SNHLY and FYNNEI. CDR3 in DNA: TGTGCCAGCCGGTCCCAGCCGAACACTGAAGCTTTCTTT. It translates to CASRSQPNTEAFF.

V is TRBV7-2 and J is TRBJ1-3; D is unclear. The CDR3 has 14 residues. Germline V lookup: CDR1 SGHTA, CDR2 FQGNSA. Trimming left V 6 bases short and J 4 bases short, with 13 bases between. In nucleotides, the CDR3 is TGTGCCAGCAGTGCCCCACCAGCAGGAAACACCATATATTTT. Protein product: CASSAPPAGNTIYF.

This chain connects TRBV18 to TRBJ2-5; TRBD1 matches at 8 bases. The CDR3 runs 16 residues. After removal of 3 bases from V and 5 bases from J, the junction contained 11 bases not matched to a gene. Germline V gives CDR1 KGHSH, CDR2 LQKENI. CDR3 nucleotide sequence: TGTGCCAGCTCACCGCTCGTAACAGGGGGAGGTGAGACCCAGTACTTC. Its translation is CASSPLVTGGGETQYF.

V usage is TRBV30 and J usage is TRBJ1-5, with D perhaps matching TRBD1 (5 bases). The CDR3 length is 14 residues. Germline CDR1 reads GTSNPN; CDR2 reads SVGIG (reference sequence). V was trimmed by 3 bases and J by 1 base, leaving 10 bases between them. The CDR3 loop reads CAWSRGGSNQPQHF. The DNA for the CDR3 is TGTGCCTGGAGCCGGGGGGGAAGCAATCAGCCCCAGCATTTT.

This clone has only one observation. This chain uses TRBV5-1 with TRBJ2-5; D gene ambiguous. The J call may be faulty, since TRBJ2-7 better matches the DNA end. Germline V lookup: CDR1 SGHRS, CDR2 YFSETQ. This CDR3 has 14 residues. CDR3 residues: CASSLSSVSYEQYF. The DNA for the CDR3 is TGCGCCAGCAGCTTGTCTTCAGTCTCCTACGAGCAGTACTTC.

The CDR3 region is CASSSPSGTGSSYNEQFF. CDR3 nucleotides: TGTGCCAGCAGCTCCCCCAGCGGGACAGGGAGCTCCTACAATGAGCAGTTCTTC. J is TRBJ2-1 and V is TRBV5-4, with 9 bases aligning to TRBD1. The CDR3 runs 18 residues. Germline V CDR1 and CDR2: SGHNT, YYREEE (reference sequence). The V and J ends lost 3 bases and 0 bases, in that order; junction bases with no gene match: 10.

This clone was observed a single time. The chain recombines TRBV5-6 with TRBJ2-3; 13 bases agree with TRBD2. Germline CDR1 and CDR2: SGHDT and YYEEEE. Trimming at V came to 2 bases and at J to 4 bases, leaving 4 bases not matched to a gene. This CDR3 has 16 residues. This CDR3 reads CASSLGLAGVADTQYF. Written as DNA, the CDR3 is TGTGCCAGCAGCTTAGGACTAGCGGGGGTCGCAGATACGCAGTATTTT.

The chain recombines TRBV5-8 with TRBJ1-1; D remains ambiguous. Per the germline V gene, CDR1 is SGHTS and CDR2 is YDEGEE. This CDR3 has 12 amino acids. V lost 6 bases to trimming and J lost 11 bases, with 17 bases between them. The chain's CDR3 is CASTPIAYEAFF. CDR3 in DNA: TGTGCCAGCACCCCCATAGCTTATGAGGCTTTCTTT.

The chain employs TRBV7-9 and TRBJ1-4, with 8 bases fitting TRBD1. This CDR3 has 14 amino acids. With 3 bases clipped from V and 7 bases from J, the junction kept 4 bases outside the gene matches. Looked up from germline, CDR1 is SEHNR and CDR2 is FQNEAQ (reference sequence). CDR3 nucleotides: TGTGCCAGCAGCTTGACAGGGGTGGGTGAAAAACTGTTTTTT. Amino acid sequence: CASSLTGVGEKLFF.

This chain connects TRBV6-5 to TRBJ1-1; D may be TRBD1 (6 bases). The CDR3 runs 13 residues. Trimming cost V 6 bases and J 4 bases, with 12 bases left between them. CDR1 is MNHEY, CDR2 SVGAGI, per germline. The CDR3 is CASRPQGFTEAFF. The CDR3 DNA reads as TGTGCCAGCAGACCTCAGGGGTTCACTGAAGCTTTCTTT.

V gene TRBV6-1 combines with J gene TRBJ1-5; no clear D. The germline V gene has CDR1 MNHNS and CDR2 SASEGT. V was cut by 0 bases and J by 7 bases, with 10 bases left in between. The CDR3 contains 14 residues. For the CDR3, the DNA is TGTGCCAGCAGTGAAGCAGGGTCTGGCCAGCCCCAGCATTTT. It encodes CASSEAGSGQPQHF.

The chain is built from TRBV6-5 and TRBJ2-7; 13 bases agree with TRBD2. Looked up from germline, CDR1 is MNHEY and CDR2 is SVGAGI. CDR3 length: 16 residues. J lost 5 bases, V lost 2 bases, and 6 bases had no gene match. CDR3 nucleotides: TGTGCCAGCAGTTACGGACGGACTAGCGGGAGTAACGAGCAGTACTTC. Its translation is CASSYGRTSGSNEQYF.

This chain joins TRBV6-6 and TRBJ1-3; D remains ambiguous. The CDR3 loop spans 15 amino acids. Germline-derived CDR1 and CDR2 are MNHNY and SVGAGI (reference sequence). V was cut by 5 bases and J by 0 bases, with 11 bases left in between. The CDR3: CASSPVASSGNTIYF. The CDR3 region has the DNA TGTGCCAGCAGTCCTGTGGCCAGCTCTGGAAACACCATATATTTT.

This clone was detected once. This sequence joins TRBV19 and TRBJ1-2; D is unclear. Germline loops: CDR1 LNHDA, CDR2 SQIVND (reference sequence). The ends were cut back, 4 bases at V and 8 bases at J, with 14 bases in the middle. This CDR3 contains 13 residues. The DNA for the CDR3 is TGTGCCAGTAGTACCCCAAGGGTTGCCGGCTACACCTTC. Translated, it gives CASSTPRVAGYTF.

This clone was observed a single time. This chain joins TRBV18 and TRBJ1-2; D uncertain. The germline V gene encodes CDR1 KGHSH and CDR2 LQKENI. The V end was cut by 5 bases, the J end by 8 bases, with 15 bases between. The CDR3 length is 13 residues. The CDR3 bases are TGTGCCAGCTCAAGGTCGGATCGGGGAGGCTACACCTTC. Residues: CASSRSDRGGYTF.

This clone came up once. CDR3 sequence (DNA): TGTGCCAGCAACAAACAGGGCCTCTATGGTGAGCAGTTCTTC. Translating it yields CASNKQGLYGEQFF. This chain joins TRBV6-4 and TRBJ2-1; tentative D call: TRBD1 (6 bases). CDR1 and CDR2 from the germline V gene are MRHNA and SNTAGT. V lost 7 bases and J 9 bases, leaving 19 bases between the germline ends. The CDR3 is 14 residues long.

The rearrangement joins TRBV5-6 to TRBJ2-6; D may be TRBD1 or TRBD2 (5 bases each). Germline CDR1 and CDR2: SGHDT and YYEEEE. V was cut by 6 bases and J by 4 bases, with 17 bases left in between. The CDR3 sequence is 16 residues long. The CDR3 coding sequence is TGTGCCAGCACCCGGGGCATCACGGGCGGGGCCAACGTCCTGACTTTC. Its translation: CASTRGITGGANVLTF.

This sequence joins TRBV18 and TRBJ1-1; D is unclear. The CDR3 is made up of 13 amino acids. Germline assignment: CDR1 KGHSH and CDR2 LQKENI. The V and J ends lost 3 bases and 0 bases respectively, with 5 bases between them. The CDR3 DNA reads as TGTGCCAGCTCACCGCCGATGAACACTGAAGCTTTCTTT. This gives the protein CASSPPMNTEAFF.

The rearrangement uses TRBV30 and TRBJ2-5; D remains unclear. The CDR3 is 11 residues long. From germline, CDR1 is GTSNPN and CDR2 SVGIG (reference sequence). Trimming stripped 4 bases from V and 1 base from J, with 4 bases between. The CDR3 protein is CAWTAQETQYF. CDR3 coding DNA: TGTGCCTGGACAGCCCAAGAGACCCAGTACTTC.

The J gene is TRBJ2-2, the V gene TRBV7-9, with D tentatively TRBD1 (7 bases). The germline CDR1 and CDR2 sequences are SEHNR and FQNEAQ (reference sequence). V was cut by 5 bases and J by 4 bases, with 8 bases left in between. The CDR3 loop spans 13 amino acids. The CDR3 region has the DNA TGTGCCAGCAGCCAGGGGGGCACCGGGGAGCTGTTTTTT. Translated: CASSQGGTGELFF. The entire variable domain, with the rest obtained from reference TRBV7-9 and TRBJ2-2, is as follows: DTGVSQNPRHKITKRGQNVTFRCDPISEHNRLYWYRQTLGQGPEFLTYFQNEAQLEKSRLLSDRFSAERPKGSFSTLEIQRTEQGDSAMYLCASSQGGTGELFFGEGSRLTVL.

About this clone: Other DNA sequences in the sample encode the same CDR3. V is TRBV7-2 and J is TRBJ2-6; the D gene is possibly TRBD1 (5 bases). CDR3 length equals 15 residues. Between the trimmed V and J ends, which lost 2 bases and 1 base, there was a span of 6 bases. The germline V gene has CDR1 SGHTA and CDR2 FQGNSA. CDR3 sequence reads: CASSLKGSGANVLTF. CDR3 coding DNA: TGTGCCAGCAGCTTAAAGGGGTCTGGGGCCAACGTCCTGACTTTC.

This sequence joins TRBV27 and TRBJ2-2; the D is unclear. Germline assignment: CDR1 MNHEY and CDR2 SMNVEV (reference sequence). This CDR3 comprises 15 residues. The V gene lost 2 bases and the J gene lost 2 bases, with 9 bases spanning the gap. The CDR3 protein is CASSLRAGNTGELFF. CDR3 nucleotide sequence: TGTGCCAGCAGTTTAAGGGCAGGAAACACCGGGGAGCTGTTTTTT.

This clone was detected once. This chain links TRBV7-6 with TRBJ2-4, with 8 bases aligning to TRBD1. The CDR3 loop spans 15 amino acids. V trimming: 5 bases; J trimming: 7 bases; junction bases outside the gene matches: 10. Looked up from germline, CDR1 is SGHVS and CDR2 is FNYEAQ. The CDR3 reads CASSPGTGFKNIQYF. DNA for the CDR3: TGTGCCAGCAGCCCGGGGACAGGATTTAAGAACATTCAGTACTTC.

The CDR3 reads CASSQGGVETQYF. CDR3 DNA sequence: TGTGCCAGCAGCCAAGGGGGTGTAGAGACCCAGTACTTC. The rearrangement links TRBV4-2 to TRBJ2-5; D not certain. CDR1 is LGHNA, CDR2 YNFKEQ, per germline. The V gene lost 1 base and the J gene lost 4 bases, with 7 bases spanning the gap. The CDR3 runs to 13 residues.

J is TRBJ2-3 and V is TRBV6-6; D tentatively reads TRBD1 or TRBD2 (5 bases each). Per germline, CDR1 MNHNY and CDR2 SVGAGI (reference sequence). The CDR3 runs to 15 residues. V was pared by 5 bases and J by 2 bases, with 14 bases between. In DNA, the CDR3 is TGTGCCAGCAGTCCTGTTACCGGGACCACAGATACGCAGTATTTT. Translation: CASSPVTGTTDTQYF.

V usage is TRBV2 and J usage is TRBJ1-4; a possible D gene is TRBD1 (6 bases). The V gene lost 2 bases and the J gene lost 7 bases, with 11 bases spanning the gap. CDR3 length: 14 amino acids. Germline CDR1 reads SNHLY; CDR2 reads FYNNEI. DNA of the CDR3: TGTGCCAGCAGTGAACGGGGGCTCTTTGAAAAACTGTTTTTT. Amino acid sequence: CASSERGLFEKLFF.

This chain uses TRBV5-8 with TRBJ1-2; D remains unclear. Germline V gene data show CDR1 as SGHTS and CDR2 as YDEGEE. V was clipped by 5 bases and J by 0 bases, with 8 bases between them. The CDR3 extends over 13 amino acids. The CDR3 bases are TGTGCCAGCAGTTTACCCCCTAACTATGGCTACACCTTC. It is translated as CASSLPPNYGYTF.